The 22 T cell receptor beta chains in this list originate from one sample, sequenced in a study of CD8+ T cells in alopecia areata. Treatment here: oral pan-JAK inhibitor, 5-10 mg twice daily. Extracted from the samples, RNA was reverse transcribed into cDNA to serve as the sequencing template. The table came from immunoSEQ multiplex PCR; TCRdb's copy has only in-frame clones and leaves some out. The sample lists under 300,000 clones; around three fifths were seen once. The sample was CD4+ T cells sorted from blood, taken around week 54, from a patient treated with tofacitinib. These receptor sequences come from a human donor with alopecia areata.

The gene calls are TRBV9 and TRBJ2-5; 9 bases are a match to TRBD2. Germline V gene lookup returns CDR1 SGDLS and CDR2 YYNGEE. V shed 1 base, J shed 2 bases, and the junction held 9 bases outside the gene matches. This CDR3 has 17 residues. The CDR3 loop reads CASSVKLKRGAQETQYF. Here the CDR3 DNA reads TGTGCCAGCAGCGTAAAATTGAAGCGGGGGGCTCAAGAGACCCAGTACTTC.

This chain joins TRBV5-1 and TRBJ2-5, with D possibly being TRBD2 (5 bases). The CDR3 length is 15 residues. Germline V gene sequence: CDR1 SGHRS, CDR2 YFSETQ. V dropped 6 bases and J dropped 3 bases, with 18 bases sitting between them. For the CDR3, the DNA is TGCGCCAGCACCTCCGGCGGTCGGGGTAAAGAGACCCAGTACTTC. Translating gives CASTSGGRGKETQYF.

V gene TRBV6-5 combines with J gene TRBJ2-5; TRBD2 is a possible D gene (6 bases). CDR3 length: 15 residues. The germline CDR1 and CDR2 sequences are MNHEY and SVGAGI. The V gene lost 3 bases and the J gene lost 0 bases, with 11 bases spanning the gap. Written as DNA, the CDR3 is TGTGCCAGCAGTTATAGCGGTCTGTACCAAGAGACCCAGTACTTC. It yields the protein CASSYSGLYQETQYF.

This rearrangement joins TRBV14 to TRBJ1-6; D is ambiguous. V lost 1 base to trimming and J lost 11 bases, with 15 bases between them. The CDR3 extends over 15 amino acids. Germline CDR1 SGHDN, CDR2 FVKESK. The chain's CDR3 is CASSQVRGRRTPLHF. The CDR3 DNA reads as TGTGCCAGCAGCCAAGTGCGCGGTAGACGAACACCCCTCCACTTT.

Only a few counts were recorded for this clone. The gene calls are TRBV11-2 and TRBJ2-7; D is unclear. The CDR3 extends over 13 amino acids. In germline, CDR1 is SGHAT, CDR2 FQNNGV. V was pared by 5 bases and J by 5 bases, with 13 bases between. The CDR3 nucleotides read TGTGCCAGCAGCCTAGTCGGAGAGGACGAGCAGTACTTC. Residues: CASSLVGEDEQYF.

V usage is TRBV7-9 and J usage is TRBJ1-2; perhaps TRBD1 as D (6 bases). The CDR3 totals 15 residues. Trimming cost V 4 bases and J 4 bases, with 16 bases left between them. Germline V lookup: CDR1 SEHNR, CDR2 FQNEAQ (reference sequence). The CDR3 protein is CASSSGALLLYGYTF. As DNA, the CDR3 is TGTGCCAGCAGCTCAGGGGCGCTCCTCCTCTATGGCTACACCTTC. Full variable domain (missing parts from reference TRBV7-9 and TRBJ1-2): DTGVSQNPRHKITKRGQNVTFRCDPISEHNRLYWYRQTLGQGPEFLTYFQNEAQLEKSRLLSDRFSAERPKGSFSTLEIQRTEQGDSAMYLCASSSGALLLYGYTFGSGTRLTVV.

The chain's CDR3 is CAWSPGTSNSPLHF. CDR3 in DNA: TGTGCCTGGAGTCCCGGGACGAGCAATTCACCCCTCCACTTT. The gene calls are TRBV30 and TRBJ1-6; TRBD1 is a possible D gene (5 bases). CDR1 is GTSNPN and CDR2 is SVGIG in the germline V gene (reference sequence). The ends were cut back, 2 bases at V and 7 bases at J, with 12 bases in the middle. This CDR3 is built from 14 residues.

CDR3 sequence (DNA): TGTGCCTGGAGTGAAAGGGGTGAGTCACCCCTCCACTTT. Translated, it gives CAWSERGESPLHF. This chain links TRBV30 with TRBJ1-6; D is possibly TRBD1 (5 bases). V was trimmed by 1 base and J by 10 bases, leaving 11 bases between them. The V gene's germline CDR1 is GTSNPN and CDR2 SVGIG (reference sequence). The CDR3 extends over 13 amino acids.

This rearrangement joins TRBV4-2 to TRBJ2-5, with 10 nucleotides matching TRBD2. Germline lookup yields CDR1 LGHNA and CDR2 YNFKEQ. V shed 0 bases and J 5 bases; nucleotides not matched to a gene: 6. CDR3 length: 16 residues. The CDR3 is CASSQDTSGGAETQYF. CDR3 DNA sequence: TGTGCCAGCAGCCAAGATACCAGCGGGGGGGCTGAGACCCAGTACTTC.

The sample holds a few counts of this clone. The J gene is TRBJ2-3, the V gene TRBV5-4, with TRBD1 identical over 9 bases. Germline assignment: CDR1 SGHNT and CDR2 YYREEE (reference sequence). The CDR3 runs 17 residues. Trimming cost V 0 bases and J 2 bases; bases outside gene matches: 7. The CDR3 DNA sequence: TGTGCCAGCAGCTTGGCACGGGGGACAGGGCTCACAGATACGCAGTATTTT. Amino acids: CASSLARGTGLTDTQYF.

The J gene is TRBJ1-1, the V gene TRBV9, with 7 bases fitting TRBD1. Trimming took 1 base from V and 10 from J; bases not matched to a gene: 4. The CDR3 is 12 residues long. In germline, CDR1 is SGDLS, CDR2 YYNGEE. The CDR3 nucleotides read TGTGCCAGCAGCGTAATAGGGGGCGTAGCTTTCTTT. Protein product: CASSVIGGVAFF.

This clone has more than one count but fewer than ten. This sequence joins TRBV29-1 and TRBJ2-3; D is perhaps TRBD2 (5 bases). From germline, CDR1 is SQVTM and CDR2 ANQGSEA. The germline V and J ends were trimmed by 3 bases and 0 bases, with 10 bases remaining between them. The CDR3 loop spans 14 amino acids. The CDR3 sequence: CSVDFRGSTDTQYF. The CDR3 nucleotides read TGCAGCGTTGATTTTCGGGGAAGCACAGATACGCAGTATTTT.

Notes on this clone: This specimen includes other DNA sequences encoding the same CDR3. CDR3 loop: CSAGQGAGGYTF. Here the CDR3 DNA reads TGCAGCGCCGGACAGGGGGCGGGCGGCTACACCTTC. The chain links TRBV29-1 to TRBJ1-2, with 11 bases aligning to TRBD1. Germline CDR1 and CDR2: SQVTM and ANQGSEA. The CDR3 extends over 12 amino acids. The junction had 6 bases not matched to a gene; V was cut back by 7 bases and J by 8 bases.

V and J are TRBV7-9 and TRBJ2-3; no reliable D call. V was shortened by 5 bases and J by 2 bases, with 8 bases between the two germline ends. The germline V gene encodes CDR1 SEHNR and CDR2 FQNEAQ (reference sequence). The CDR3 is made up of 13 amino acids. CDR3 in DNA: TGTGCCAGCAGCCTCCCAGTCACAGATACGCAGTATTTT. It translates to CASSLPVTDTQYF.

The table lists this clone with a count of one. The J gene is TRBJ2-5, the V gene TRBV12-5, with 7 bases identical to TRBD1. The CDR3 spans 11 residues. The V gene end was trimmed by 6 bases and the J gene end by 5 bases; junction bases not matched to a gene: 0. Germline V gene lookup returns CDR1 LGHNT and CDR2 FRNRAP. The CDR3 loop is CASGDRETQYF. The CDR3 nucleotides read TGTGCTAGTGGGGACAGGGAGACCCAGTACTTC.

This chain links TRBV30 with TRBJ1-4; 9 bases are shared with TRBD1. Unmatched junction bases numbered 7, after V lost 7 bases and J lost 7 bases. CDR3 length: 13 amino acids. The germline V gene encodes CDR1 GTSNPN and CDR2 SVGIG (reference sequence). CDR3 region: CALTGQGVEKLFF. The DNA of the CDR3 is TGTGCCTTGACGGGACAGGGAGTTGAAAAACTGTTTTTT.

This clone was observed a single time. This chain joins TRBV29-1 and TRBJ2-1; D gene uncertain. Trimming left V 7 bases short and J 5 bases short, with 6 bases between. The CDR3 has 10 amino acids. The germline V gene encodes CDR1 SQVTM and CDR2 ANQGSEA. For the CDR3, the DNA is TGCAGCGGCGGTGACAATGAGCAGTTCTTC. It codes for CSGGDNEQFF.

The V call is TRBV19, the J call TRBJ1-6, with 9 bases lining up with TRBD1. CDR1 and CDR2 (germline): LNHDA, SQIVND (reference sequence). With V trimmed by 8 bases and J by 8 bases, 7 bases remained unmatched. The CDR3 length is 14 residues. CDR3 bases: TGTGCCAGTTTAAGACAGGGGGGAGATTCACCCCTCCACTTT. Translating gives CASLRQGGDSPLHF.

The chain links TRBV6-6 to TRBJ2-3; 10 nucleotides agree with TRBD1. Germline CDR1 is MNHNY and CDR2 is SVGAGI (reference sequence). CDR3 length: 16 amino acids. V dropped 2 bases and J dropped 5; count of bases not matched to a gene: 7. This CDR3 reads CASSYGTGVLVDTQYF. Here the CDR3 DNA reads TGTGCCAGCAGTTACGGGACAGGGGTGCTTGTAGATACGCAGTATTTT.

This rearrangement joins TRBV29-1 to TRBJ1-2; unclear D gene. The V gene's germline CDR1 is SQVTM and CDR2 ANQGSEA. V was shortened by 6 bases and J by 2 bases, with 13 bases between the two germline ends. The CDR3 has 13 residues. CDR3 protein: CSVRSTPNYGYTF. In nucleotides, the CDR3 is TGCAGCGTCAGGAGCACTCCAAACTATGGCTACACCTTC.

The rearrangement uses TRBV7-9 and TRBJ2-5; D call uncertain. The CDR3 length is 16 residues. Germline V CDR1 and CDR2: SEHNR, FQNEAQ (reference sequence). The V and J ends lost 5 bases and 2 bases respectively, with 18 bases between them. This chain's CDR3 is CASSPQSIRAQETQYF. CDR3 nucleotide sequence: TGTGCCAGCAGCCCCCAGTCGATTAGGGCACAAGAGACCCAGTACTTC. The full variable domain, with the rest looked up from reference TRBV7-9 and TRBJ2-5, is DTGVSQNPRHKITKRGQNVTFRCDPISEHNRLYWYRQTLGQGPEFLTYFQNEAQLEKSRLLSDRFSAERPKGSFSTLEIQRTEQGDSAMYLCASSPQSIRAQETQYFGPGTRLLVL.

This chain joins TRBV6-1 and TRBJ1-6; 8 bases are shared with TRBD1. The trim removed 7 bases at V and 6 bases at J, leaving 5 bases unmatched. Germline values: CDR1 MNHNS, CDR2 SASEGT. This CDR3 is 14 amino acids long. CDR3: CASTLDRGNSPLHF. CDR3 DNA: TGTGCCAGCACCCTCGACAGGGGTAATTCACCCCTCCACTTT.